These T cell receptor beta chains were read from a single sample in a study of response to subunit inactivated influenza vaccine. MiXCR, applied by TCRdb to the RT-PCR reads, yields one record per CDR3 protein. The sample has a few hundred thousand distinct CDR3 sequences, roughly 22% seen once; the top ten hold about a tenth. Here the sequenced sample was PBMCs from blood, taken roughly 20 months after vaccination. These receptors were collected from a man aged 45 to 70 who received an inactivated influenza vaccine. Both conserved end residues are part of each CDR3. The D gene is left open where the match is weak. The size field is filled for only some rows; it gives once, few, many or a size class.

V: TRBV12-3/TRBV12-4
J: TRBJ2-5
size: few
D: -
CDR3: CASSTGGQETQYF
DNA: TGTGCCAGCAGTACAGGAGGCCAAGAGACCCAGTACTTC

V: TRBV7-9
J: TRBJ2-5
size: -
D: TRBD2
CDR3: CASSPTSGGETQYF
DNA: TGTGCCAGCAGCCCGACTAGCGGGGGAGAGACCCAGTACTTC

V: TRBV30
J: TRBJ1-1
size: -
D: TRBD1
CDR3: CAWNVDRGTEAFF
DNA: TGTGCCTGGAACGTGGACAGGGGCACTGAAGCTTTCTTT

V: TRBV7-2
J: TRBJ1-2
size: many
D: -
CDR3: CASSRDINYGYTF
DNA: TGTGCCAGCAGCAGGGACATTAACTATGGCTACACCTTC

V: TRBV19
J: TRBJ1-5
size: -
D: -
CDR3: CASSIGRTVNQPQHF
DNA: TGTGCCAGTAGTATCGGTCGGACAGTCAATCAGCCCCAGCATTTT

V: TRBV5-1
J: TRBJ2-1
size: many
D: TRBD2
CDR3: CASSLALASGRGEQFF
DNA: TGCGCCAGCAGCTTGGCCCTGGCTAGCGGGAGAGGTGAGCAGTTCTTC

V: TRBV30
J: TRBJ1-1
size: many
D: TRBD1
CDR3: CAWVGQGKDAFF
DNA: TGTGCCTGGGTCGGACAGGGTAAAGATGCTTTCTTT

V: TRBV12-3/TRBV12-4
J: TRBJ2-3
size: -
D: TRBD2
CDR3: CASSSRGGHTDTQYF
DNA: TGTGCCAGCAGTTCACGGGGGGGCCACACAGATACGCAGTATTTT

V: TRBV4-3
J: TRBJ1-4
size: many
D: -
CDR3: CASSQDSTAGRKKLFF
DNA: TGCGCCAGCAGCCAAGATTCGACAGCAGGACGCAAAAAACTGTTTTTT

V: TRBV20-1
J: TRBJ1-5
size: few
D: TRBD1
CDR3: CSARDQTGAGPQHF
DNA: TGCAGTGCTAGGGACCAGACAGGGGCCGGCCCCCAGCATTTT

V: TRBV7-7
J: TRBJ2-2
size: few
D: -
CDR3: CASSLRSIARGYNTGELFF
DNA: TGTGCTAGCAGCTTAAGGTCTATTGCCAGGGGCTATAACACCGGGGAGCTGTTTTTT

V: TRBV28
J: TRBJ2-7
size: many
D: -
CDR3: CASSLDYSSYEQYF
DNA: TGTGCCAGCAGTTTAGACTACAGCTCCTACGAGCAGTACTTC

V: TRBV30
J: TRBJ2-7
size: once
D: -
CDR3: CAWADGPGEQYF
DNA: TGTGCCTGGGCAGACGGACCGGGCGAGCAGTACTTC

V: TRBV11-2
J: TRBJ2-2
size: few
D: -
CDR3: CASSLWDLGVAGELFF
DNA: TGTGCCAGCAGCTTATGGGATCTAGGGGTGGCCGGGGAGCTGTTTTTT

V: TRBV5-1
J: TRBJ2-2
size: few
D: -
CDR3: CASSLDRSGANTGELFF
DNA: TGCGCCAGCAGCTTGGACCGTTCGGGAGCTAACACCGGGGAGCTGTTTTTT

V: TRBV5-4
J: TRBJ2-3
size: -
D: TRBD2
CDR3: CASRYRGSGRSTDTQYF
DNA: TGTGCCAGCAGGTATCGTGGTAGCGGGAGGAGTACAGATACGCAGTATTTT

V: TRBV5-1
J: TRBJ1-5
size: -
D: TRBD1
CDR3: CASSSGTEPYSNQPQHF
DNA: TGCGCCAGCAGCTCCGGGACAGAGCCTTATAGCAATCAGCCCCAGCATTTT

V: TRBV18
J: TRBJ2-5
size: -
D: -
CDR3: CASSPERGGKETQYF
DNA: TGTGCCAGCTCACCCGAACGGGGCGGCAAAGAGACCCAGTACTTC

V: TRBV2
J: TRBJ2-3
size: few
D: TRBD2
CDR3: CASSDLWLTSGIDTQYF
DNA: TGTGCCAGCAGTGACTTATGGTTGACTAGCGGGATAGATACGCAGTATTTT

V: TRBV7-2
J: TRBJ2-1
size: -
D: -
CDR3: CASSPQSRAYNEQFF
DNA: TGTGCCAGCAGCCCACAATCTAGGGCCTACAATGAGCAGTTCTTC